This T cell receptor (beta chain) was sequenced in a study of blood T cell repertoires in COVID-19. Study-wide background: COVID-19 samples, acute and convalescent, were from the United States, Italy and Spain. In each case, the material was cDNA or gDNA derived from T cells, B-cell-depleted T cells, or PBMCs.

The CDR3 covers 13 residues. Between the trimmed V and J ends, which lost 0 bases and 8 bases, there was a span of 9 bases. Germline V lookup: CDR1 SGHKS, CDR2 YYEKEE (reference sequence). Some clones are missing from TCRdb's copy, which holds only in-frame ones; the method was immunoSEQ multiplex PCR. The sample lists 250,000 to 300,000 clones; about nine tenths were seen once. The chain couples TRBV5-5 to TRBJ1-3; perhaps TRBD1 as D (5 bases). Sequenced: peripheral blood. The TCR originated in a woman aged 40 to 50 who had recovered from COVID-19. The CDR3 DNA sequence: TGTGCCAGCAGCTTGGGGCCGGGGGACACCATATATTTT. Protein: CASSLGPGDTIYF.